This TCR beta chain was captured by sequencing in a study of spatial heterogeneity in lung cancer. Study-wide context: The study consistently detected more beta-chain than alpha-chain sequences. Study-level findings and limits: There were more appearances of ubiquitous expanded tumor TCRs in blood at resection than at follow-up.

The time point was: sample taken at primary tumor resection. Extraction of whole RNA from tumor, nontumor lung or frozen PBMC preceded unsorted sequencing. The roughly 66 donors had untreated early-stage non-small cell lung cancer. Germline V CDR1 and CDR2: SQVTM, ANQGSEA. The CDR3 is 16 residues long. V shed 0 bases, J shed 3 bases, and the junction held 7 bases outside the gene matches. This clonotype was seen a few times. Its target is not known. Each TCR cDNA molecule bore a unique molecular identifier. TCRdb redid the calling of the 5' RACE reads with MiXCR, one entry per CDR3 protein. This table has about 95,000 distinct CDR3 sequences, around 9% appearing once.

The sequence was collected from a male donor with early-stage non-small cell lung cancer. This material consisted of PBMCs, taken at surgery. The J gene is TRBJ2-7, the V gene TRBV29-1; 11 bases agree with TRBD2. The chain's CDR3 is CSVEDQASGRFYEQYF. The CDR3, as DNA: TGCAGCGTTGAAGATCAAGCTAGCGGGAGGTTCTACGAGCAGTACTTC.